The T cell receptor (beta chain) described here comes from a study of shared clonotypes between healthy human individuals. The V gene's germline CDR1 is SGHRS and CDR2 YFSETQ. V was trimmed by 2 bases and J by 0 bases, leaving 13 bases between them. The CDR3 is made up of 16 amino acids. TCRdb keeps only in-frame clones here, not all; method: immunoSEQ multiplex PCR. This repertoire shows over a million clones, about four fifths found once; its top ten account for 0.5% to 0.65%. Sequencing was done on a sample of memory CD4+ T cells from PBMCs. Subset given: CD45RA-negative fraction. The chain recombines TRBV5-1 with TRBJ2-3; D not certain. The clonotype was recovered from a man in his late teens or twenties in good health. Some clones in this sample may be carry-over from other donors' samples. For the CDR3, the DNA is TGCGCCAGCAGCTTAACGGTCGTTGCTAGCACAGATACGCAGTATTTT. This encodes CASSLTVVASTDTQYF.